This T cell receptor beta chain was identified during a study of blood T cell repertoires in COVID-19. Study in general: Researchers got acute and convalescent COVID-19 samples from the United States, Italy and Spain. T cells, B-cell-depleted T cells, or PBMCs provided the cDNA or gDNA that served as material.

In germline, CDR1 is SGHTA, CDR2 FQGNSA. This CDR3 comprises 15 residues. V trimming: 2 bases; J trimming: 9 bases; junction bases outside the gene matches: 10. Original processing notes: Amplification with reference gene primers provided the estimates of nucleated cell counts. Some clones are missing from TCRdb's copy, which holds only in-frame ones; the method was immunoSEQ multiplex PCR. V and J calls and clone size are those listed in that table; D and trimming were worked out from the DNA. The sample includes a few hundred thousand clones, about 82% of them seen just once. V and J are TRBV7-2 and TRBJ2-1, with 7 nucleotides matching TRBD1. Sequenced sample: peripheral blood. The receptor comes from a man aged 50 to 59 with active or convalescent COVID-19. CDR3 sequence reads: CASSLTGTAVAEQFF. The CDR3 bases are TGTGCCAGCAGCTTAACCGGGACAGCGGTTGCTGAGCAGTTCTTC.